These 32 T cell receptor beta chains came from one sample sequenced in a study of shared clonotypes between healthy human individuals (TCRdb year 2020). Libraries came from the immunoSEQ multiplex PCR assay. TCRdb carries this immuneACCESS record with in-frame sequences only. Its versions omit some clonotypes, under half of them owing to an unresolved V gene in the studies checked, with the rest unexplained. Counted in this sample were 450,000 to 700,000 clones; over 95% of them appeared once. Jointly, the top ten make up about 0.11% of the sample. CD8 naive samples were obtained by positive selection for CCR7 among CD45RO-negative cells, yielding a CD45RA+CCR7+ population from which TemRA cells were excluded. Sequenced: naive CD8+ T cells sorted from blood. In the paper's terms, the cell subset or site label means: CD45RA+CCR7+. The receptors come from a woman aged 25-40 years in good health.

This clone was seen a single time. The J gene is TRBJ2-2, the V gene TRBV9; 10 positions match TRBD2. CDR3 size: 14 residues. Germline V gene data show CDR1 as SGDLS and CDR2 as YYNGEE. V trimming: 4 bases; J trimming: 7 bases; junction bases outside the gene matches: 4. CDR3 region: CASSTGTSDGELFF. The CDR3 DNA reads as TGTGCCAGCAGCACAGGGACTAGCGACGGGGAGCTGTTTTTT.

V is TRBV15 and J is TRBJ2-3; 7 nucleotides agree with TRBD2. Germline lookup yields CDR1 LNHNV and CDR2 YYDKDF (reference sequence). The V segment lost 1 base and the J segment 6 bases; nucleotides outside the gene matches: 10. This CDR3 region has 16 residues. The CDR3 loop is CATSRVPGHGGDTQYF. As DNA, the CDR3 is TGTGCCACCAGCAGAGTCCCAGGCCACGGGGGGGATACGCAGTATTTT.

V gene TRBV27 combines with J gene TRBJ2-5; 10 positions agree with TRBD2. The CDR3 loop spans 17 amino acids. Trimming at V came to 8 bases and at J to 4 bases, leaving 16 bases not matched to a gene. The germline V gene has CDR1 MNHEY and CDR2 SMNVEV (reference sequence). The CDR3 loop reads CASSSPHSGRFPETQYF. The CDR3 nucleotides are TGTGCCAGCTCGTCACCGCATAGCGGGAGGTTTCCAGAGACCCAGTACTTC.

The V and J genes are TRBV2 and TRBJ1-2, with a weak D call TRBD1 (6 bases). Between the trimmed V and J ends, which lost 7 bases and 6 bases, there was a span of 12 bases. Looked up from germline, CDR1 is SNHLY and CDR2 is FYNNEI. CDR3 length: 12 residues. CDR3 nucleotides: TGTGCCAGCAACGTACAGGGAAATGGCTACACCTTC. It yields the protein CASNVQGNGYTF.

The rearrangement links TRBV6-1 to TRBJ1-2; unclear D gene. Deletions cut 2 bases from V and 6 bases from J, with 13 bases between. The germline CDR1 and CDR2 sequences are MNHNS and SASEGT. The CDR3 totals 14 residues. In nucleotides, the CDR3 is TGTGCCAGCAGTGAATGGGGAGGGCTAGATGGCTACACCTTC. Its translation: CASSEWGGLDGYTF.

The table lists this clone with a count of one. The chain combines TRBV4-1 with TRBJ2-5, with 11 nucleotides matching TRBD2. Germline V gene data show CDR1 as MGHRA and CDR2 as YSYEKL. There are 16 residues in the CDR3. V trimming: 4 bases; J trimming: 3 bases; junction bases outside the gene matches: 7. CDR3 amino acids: CASSLLTSGAKETQYF. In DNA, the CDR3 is TGCGCCAGCAGCCTCTTGACTAGCGGGGCAAAAGAGACCCAGTACTTC.

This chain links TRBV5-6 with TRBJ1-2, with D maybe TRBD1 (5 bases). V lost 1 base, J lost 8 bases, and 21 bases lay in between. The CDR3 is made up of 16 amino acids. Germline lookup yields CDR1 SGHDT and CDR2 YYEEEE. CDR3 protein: CASSLFILGRKHGYTF. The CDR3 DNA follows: TGTGCCAGCAGCTTGTTTATTTTGGGGCGGAAGCACGGCTACACCTTC.

CDR3 coding DNA: TGTGCCAGCAGCTTAGGATGGGTCACTAGCGGGGACCAAGAGACCCAGTACTTC. Its protein is CASSLGWVTSGDQETQYF. J is TRBJ2-5 and V is TRBV7-6, with TRBD2 matching over 10 bases. Germline assignment: CDR1 SGHVS and CDR2 FNYEAQ. This CDR3 region has 18 residues. The junction had 8 bases not matched to a gene; V was cut back by 1 base and J by 0 bases.

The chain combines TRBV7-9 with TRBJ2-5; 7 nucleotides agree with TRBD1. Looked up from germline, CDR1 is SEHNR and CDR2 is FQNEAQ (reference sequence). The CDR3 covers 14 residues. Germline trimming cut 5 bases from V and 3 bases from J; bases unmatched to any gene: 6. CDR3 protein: CASSLTDREETQYF. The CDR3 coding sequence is TGTGCCAGCAGCCTAACAGACAGGGAAGAGACCCAGTACTTC.

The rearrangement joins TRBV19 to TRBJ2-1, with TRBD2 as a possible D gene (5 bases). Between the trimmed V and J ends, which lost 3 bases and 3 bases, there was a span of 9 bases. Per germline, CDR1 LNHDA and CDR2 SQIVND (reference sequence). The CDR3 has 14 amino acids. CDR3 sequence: CASSIAGNYNEQFF. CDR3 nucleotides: TGTGCCAGTAGTATTGCGGGTAACTACAATGAGCAGTTCTTC.

The CDR3 nucleotides read TGCGCCAGCAGTGTACTAGCGAGTCAAGAGACCCAGTACTTC. Its protein is CASSVLASQETQYF. This sequence joins TRBV10-2 and TRBJ2-5, with 7 bases that match TRBD2. This CDR3 comprises 14 residues. The trim removed 4 bases at V and 2 bases at J, leaving 4 bases unmatched. The germline V gene encodes CDR1 WSHSY and CDR2 SAAADI.

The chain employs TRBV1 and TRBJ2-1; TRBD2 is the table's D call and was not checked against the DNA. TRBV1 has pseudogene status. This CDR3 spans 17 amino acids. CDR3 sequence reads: CTSSHGYSGSLYNEQFF. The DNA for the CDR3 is TGCACCAGCAGCCATGGGTATAGCGGGAGCTTGTACAATGAGCAGTTCTTC.

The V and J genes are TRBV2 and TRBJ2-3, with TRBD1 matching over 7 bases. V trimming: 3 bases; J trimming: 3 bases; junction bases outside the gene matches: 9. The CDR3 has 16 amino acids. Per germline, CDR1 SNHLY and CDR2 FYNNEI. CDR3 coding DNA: TGTGCCAGCAGTGAGACGACAGGGATTTCGACAGATACGCAGTATTTT. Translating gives CASSETTGISTDTQYF.

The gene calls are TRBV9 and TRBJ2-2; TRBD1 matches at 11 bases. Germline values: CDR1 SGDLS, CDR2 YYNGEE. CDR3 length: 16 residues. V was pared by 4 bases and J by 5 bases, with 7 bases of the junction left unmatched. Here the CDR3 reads CASSPRTGGATGELFF. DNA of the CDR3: TGTGCCAGCAGCCCCAGGACAGGGGGCGCAACCGGGGAGCTGTTTTTT. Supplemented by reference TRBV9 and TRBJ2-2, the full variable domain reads DSGVTQTPKHLITATGQRVTLRCSPRSGDLSVYWYQQSLDQGLQFLIQYYNGEERAKGNILERFSAQQFPDLHSELNLSSLELGDSALYFCASSPRTGGATGELFFGEGSRLTVL.

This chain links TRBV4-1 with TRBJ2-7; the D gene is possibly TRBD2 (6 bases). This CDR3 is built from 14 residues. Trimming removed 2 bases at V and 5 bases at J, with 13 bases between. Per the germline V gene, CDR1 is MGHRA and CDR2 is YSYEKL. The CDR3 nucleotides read TGCGCCAGCAGCCAATACGGGAGACCCCACGAGCAGTACTTC. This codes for CASSQYGRPHEQYF.

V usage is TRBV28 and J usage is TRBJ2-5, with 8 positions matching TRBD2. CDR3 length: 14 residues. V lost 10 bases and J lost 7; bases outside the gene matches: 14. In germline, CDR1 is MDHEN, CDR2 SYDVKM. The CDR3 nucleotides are TGTGCCATCCGCCCCGGGACTAGTTGGGGGACCCAGTACTTC. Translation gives CAIRPGTSWGTQYF.

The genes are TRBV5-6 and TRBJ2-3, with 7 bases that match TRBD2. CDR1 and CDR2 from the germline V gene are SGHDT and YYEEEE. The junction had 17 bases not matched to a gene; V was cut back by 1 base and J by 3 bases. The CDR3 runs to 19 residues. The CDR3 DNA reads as TGTGCCAGCAGCTTGAGGGTGTCTAGCGGAGAGGTTTTTACAGATACGCAGTATTTT. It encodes CASSLRVSSGEVFTDTQYF. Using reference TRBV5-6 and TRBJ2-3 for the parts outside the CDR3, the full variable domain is DAGVTQSPTHLIKTRGQQVTLRCSPKSGHDTVSWYQQALGQGPQFIFQYYEEEERQRGNFPDRFSGHQFPNYSSELNVNALLLGDSALYLCASSLRVSSGEVFTDTQYFGPGTRLTVL.

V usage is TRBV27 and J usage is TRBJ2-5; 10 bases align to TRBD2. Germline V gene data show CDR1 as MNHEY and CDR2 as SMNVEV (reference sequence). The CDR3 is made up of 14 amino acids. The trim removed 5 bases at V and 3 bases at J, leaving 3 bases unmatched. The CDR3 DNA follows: TGTGCCAGCAGTATCCTAGCGGGAGAAGAGACCCAGTACTTC. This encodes CASSILAGEETQYF.

The CDR3 region has the DNA TGTGCCAGCAGTCAACAGGGAGATACGCAGTATTTT. It encodes CASSQQGDTQYF. The chain carries TRBV28 and TRBJ2-3, with D possibly being TRBD1 (6 bases). The V end lost 5 bases, the J end lost 5 bases, and 8 bases lay between the germline ends. The CDR3 is 12 residues long. Germline V gene sequence: CDR1 MDHEN, CDR2 SYDVKM. Combining the CDR3 with reference TRBV28 and TRBJ2-3 gives the whole variable domain DVKVTQSSRYLVKRTGEKVFLECVQDMDHENMFWYRQDPGLGLRLIYFSYDVKMKEKGDIPEGYSVSREKKERFSLILESASTNQTSMYLCASSQQGDTQYFGPGTRLTVL.

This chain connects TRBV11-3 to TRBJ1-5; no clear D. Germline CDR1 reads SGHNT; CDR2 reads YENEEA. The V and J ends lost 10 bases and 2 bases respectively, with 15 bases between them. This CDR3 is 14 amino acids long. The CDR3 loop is CATTPRTGNQPQHF. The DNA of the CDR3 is TGTGCCACAACCCCCCGGACTGGCAATCAGCCCCAGCATTTT.

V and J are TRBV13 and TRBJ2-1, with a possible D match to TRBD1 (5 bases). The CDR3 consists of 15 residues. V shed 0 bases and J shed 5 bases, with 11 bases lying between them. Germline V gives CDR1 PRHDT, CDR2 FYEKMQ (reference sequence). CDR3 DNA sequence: TGTGCCAGCAGCTTAGGAGGGGCCCTCCACAATGAGCAGTTCTTC. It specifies CASSLGGALHNEQFF.

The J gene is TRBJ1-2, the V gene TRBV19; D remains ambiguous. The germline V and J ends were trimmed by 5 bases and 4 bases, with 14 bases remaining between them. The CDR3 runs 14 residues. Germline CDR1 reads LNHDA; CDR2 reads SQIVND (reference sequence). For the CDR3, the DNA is TGTGCCAGTAGTGAGGGCCCAATTCCCTATGGCTACACCTTC. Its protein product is CASSEGPIPYGYTF.

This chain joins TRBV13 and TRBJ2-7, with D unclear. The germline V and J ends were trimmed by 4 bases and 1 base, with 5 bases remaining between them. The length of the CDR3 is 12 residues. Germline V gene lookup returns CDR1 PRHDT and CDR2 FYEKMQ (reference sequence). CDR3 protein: CASSSRSYEQYF. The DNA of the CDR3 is TGTGCCAGCAGCTCCCGATCCTACGAGCAGTACTTC.

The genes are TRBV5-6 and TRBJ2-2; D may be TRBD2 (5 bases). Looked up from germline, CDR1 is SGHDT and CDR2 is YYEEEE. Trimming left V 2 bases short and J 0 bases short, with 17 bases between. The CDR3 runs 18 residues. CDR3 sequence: CASSLGPTPGANTGELFF. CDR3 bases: TGTGCCAGCAGCTTAGGCCCCACTCCCGGGGCGAACACCGGGGAGCTGTTTTTT. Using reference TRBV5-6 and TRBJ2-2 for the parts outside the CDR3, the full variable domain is DAGVTQSPTHLIKTRGQQVTLRCSPKSGHDTVSWYQQALGQGPQFIFQYYEEEERQRGNFPDRFSGHQFPNYSSELNVNALLLGDSALYLCASSLGPTPGANTGELFFGEGSRLTVL.

The CDR3 bases are TGTGCCAGCAGTGAAGACACCTATGGCTACACCTTC. As protein: CASSEDTYGYTF. The V call is TRBV2, the J call TRBJ1-2; D unclear. The CDR3 contains 12 residues. Germline V gene sequence: CDR1 SNHLY, CDR2 FYNNEI. Trimming took off 1 base at V and 4 bases at J, with 4 bases between the two ends. Drawing the rest from reference TRBV2 and TRBJ1-2, the complete variable domain is EPEVTQTPSHQVTQMGQEVILRCVPISNHLYFYWYRQILGQKVEFLVSFYNNEISEKSEIFDDQFSVERPDGSNFTLKIRSTKLEDSAMYFCASSEDTYGYTFGSGTRLTVV.

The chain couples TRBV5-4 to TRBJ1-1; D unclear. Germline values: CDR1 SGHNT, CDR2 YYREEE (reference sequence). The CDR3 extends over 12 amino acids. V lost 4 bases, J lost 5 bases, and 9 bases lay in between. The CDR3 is CASSRGGTEAFF. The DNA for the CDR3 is TGTGCCAGCAGCCGCGGAGGGACTGAAGCTTTCTTT.

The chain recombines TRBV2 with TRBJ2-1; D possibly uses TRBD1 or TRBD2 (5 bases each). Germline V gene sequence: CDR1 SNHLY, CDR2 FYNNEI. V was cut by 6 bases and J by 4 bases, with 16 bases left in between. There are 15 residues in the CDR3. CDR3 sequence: CASRGRDRGYNEQFF. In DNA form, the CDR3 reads TGTGCCAGCAGAGGACGGGACCGCGGGTACAATGAGCAGTTCTTC.

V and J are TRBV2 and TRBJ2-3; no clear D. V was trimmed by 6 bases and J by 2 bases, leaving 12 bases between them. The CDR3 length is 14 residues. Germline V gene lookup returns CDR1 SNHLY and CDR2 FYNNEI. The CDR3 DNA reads TGTGCCAGCAGCCACGACACCGACACAGATACGCAGTATTTT. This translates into CASSHDTDTDTQYF.

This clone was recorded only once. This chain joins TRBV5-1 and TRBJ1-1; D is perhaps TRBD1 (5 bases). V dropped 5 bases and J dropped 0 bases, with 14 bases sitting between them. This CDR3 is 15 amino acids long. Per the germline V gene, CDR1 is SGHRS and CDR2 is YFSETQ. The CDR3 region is CASSSPAGLNTEAFF. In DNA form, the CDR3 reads TGCGCCAGCAGTAGCCCCGCAGGGCTGAACACTGAAGCTTTCTTT.

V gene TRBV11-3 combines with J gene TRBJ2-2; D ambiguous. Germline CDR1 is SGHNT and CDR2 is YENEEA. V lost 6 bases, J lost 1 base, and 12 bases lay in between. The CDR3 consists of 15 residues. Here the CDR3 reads CASSSYDGNTGELFF. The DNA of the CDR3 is TGTGCCAGCAGTTCCTACGACGGGAACACCGGGGAGCTGTTTTTT.

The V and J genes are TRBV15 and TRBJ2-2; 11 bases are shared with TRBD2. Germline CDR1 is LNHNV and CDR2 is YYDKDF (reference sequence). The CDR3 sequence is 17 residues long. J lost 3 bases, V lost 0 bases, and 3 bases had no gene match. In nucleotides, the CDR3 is TGTGCCACCAGCAGAGATACTAGCGGGAGTCACACCGGGGAGCTGTTTTTT. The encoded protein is CATSRDTSGSHTGELFF. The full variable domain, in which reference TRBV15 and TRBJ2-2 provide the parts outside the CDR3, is DAMVIQNPRYQVTQFGKPVTLSCSQTLNHNVMYWYQQKSSQAPKLLFHYYDKDFNNEADTPDNFQSRRPNTSFCFLDIRSPGLGDTAMYLCATSRDTSGSHTGELFFGEGSRLTVL.

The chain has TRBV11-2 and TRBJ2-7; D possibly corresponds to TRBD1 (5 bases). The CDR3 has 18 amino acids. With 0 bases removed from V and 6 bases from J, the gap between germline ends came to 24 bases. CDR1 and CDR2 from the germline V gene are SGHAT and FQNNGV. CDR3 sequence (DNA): TGTGCCAGCAGCTTAGATCGGTTGGACACATCAGTTCGGTCCGAGCAGTACTTC. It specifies CASSLDRLDTSVRSEQYF.